This paragraph reports one T cell receptor (beta chain). In the original processing: Scientists estimated how many nucleated cells there were by amplifying reference gene primers. The data were produced by immunoSEQ multiplex PCR, yet TCRdb's version contains in-frame clones alone and is incomplete. That table gives V, J and clone size, and the DNA gave D and trimming. This table holds tens of thousands of clones, roughly four fifths found once. This record comes from a study of blood T cell repertoires in COVID-19. Study overall: From the United States, Italy and Spain came samples of acute and convalescent COVID-19. Sample material is recorded as cDNA or gDNA derived from T cells, B-cell-depleted T cells, or PBMCs.

The sample taken for sequencing was peripheral blood. The TCR sequence derives from a human donor in a cohort sampled during active COVID-19.

CDR3 protein: CASSLEGRGDTEAFF. CDR3 DNA sequence: TGTGCCAGCAGCTTAGAAGGCAGGGGGGATACTGAAGCTTTCTTT. V is TRBV7-2 and J is TRBJ1-1, with 7 bases aligning to TRBD1. This CDR3 is built from 15 residues. The germline V gene has CDR1 SGHTA and CDR2 FQGNSA. Trimming at V came to 1 base and at J to 5 bases, leaving 7 bases not matched to a gene.